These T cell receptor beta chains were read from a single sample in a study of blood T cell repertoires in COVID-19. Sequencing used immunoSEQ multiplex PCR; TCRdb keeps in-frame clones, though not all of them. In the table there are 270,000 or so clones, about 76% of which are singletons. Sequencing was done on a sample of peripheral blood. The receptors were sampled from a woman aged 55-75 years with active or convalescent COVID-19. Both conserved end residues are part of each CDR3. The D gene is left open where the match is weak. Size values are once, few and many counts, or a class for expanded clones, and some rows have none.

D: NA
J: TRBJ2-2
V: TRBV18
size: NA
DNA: TGTGCCAGCTCACCACAGGGACAGAACACCGGGGAGCTGTTTTTT
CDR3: CASSPQGQNTGELFF

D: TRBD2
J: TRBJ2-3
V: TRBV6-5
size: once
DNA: TGTGCCAGCAGTTACGACAGCGGGGCCACAGATACGCAGTATTTT
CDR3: CASSYDSGATDTQYF

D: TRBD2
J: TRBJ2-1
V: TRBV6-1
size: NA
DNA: TGTGCCAGCAGTGAATGGACTAGCGGGGGGTGGGACAATGAGCAGTTCTTC
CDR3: CASSEWTSGGWDNEQFF

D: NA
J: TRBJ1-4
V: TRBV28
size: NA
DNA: TGTGCCAGCAGAAAGGTCGGAGGAGGGACCTACCACGGGAATGAAAAACTGTTTTTT
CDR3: CASRKVGGGTYHGNEKLFF

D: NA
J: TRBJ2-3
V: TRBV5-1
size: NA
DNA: TGCGCCAGCAGCCTCGACAGATTCACAGATACGCAGTATTTT
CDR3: CASSLDRFTDTQYF

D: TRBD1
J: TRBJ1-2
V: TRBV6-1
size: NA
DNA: TGTGCCAGCAGTGCCATACGGACAGGGGGAATAGACGGCTACACCTTC
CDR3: CASSAIRTGGIDGYTF

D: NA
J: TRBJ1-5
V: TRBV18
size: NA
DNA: TGTGCCAGCTCACCACTACAGGACCAGCCCCAGCATTTT
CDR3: CASSPLQDQPQHF

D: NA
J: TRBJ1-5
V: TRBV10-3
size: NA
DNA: TGTGCCATCAATGCCCAGGGGATTCATCAGCCCCAGCATTTT
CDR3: CAINAQGIHQPQHF

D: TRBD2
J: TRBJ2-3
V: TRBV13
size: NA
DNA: TGTGCCAGCAGCCCGTGGACTAGCGGGGGGGCTGCAGATACGCAGTATTTT
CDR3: CASSPWTSGGAADTQYF

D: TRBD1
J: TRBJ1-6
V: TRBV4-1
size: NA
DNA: TGCGCCAGCAGCCAACTCATGGACAGGCCCCTCCACTTT
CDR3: CASSQLMDRPLHF

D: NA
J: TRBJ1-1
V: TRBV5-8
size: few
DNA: TGTGCCAGCAGCTTGTGGGGAGTGAACACTGAAGCTTTCTTT
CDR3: CASSLWGVNTEAFF

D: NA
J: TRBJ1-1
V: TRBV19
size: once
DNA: TGTGCCAGTACCGGTCCCCTAGGCACTGAAGCTTTCTTT
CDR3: CASTGPLGTEAFF

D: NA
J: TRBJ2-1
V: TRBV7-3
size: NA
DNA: TGTGCCAGCAGTCGGGCCGGGAAGAGCTCCTACAATGAGCAGTTCTTC
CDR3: CASSRAGKSSYNEQFF

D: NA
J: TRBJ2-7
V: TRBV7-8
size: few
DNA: TGTGCCAGCAGCCCGAATTTTAGCTACGAGCAGTACTTC
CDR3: CASSPNFSYEQYF

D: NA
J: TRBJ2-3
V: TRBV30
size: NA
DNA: TGTGCCTGGAGGAAGGGGCCGAGCACAGATACGCAGTATTTT
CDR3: CAWRKGPSTDTQYF

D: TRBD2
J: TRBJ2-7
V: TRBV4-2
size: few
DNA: TGTGCCAGCAGCCAAGATCTAGCTAGCGGGGAATTAGGCTACGAGCAGTACTTC
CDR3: CASSQDLASGELGYEQYF

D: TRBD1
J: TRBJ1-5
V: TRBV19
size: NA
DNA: TGTGCCAGTAGTTCCCGGGACAGGGGGCCCAATCAGCCCCAGCATTTT
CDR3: CASSSRDRGPNQPQHF

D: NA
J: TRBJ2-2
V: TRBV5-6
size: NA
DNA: TGTGCCAGCAGCCCAGGGGGGTCGAACACCGGGGAGCTGTTTTTT
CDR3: CASSPGGSNTGELFF

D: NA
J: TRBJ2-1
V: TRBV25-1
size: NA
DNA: TGTGCCAGCAGTGAGCGGCAAGGTCATTCCTACAATGAGCAGTTCTTC
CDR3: CASSERQGHSYNEQFF

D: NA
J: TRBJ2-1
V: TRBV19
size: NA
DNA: TGTGCCAGTAGTCTCCACCGGGAGCAGTTCTTC
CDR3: CASSLHREQFF

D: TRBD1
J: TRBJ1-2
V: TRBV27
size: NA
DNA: TGTGCCAGCAGCCCTTGGGACAGTGACTATGGCTACACCTTC
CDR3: CASSPWDSDYGYTF

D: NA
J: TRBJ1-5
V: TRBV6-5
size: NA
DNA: TGTGCCAGCAGCCAGGGGTATAGCAATCAGCCCCAGCATTTT
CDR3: CASSQGYSNQPQHF

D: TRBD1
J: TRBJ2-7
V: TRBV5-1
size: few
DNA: TGCGCCAGCAGCTTGGGCGGGACAGGGAATTTCGAGCAGTACTTC
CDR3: CASSLGGTGNFEQYF

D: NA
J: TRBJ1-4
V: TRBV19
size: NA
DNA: TGTGCCAGTAGTATGGCGGCGGTGTCCCGAGAAAAACTGTTTTTT
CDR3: CASSMAAVSREKLFF

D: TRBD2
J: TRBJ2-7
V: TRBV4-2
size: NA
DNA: TGTGCCAGCAGCCAAACTAGCGGGGGGGATTACGAGCAGTACTTC
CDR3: CASSQTSGGDYEQYF

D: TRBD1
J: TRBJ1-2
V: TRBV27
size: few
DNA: TGTGCCAGCACGCCTACACAGGGGGCTGGCTATGGCTACACCTTC
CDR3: CASTPTQGAGYGYTF

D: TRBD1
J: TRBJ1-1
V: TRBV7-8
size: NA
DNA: TGTGCCAGCAGCCCACTGGGGACAGGGTCCCCTTTTAACACTGAAGCTTTCTTT
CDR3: CASSPLGTGSPFNTEAFF

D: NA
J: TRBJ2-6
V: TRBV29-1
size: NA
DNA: TGCAGCGTCATGGAGGGGATCTCTGGGGCCAACGTCCTGACTTTC
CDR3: CSVMEGISGANVLTF

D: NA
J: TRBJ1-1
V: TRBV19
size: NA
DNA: TGTGCCAGTAGTATTATGGGAGTGCGGAACACTGAAGCTTTCTTT
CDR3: CASSIMGVRNTEAFF

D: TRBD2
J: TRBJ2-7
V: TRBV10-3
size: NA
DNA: TGTGCCATAGTCAGGGAGGGCGAGCAGTACTTC
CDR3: CAIVREGEQYF

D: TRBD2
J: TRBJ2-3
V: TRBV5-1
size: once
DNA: TGCGCCAGCAGCTTTTCCCCTAGCGGGGGAGCAGATACGCAGTATTTT
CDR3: CASSFSPSGGADTQYF

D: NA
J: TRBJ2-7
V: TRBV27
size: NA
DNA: TGTGCCAGCAGTCACCCTGAACTGGGGCACGAGCAGTACTTC
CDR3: CASSHPELGHEQYF

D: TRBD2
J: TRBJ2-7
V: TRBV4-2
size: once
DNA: TGTGCCAGCAGCCAAGAAGGGCTAGGCGGGGGGGCCCACGAGCAGTACTTC
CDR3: CASSQEGLGGGAHEQYF

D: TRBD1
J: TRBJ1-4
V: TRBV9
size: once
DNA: TGTGCCAGCAGCGAGGGGGGACAGAGCAATGAAAAACTGTTTTTT
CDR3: CASSEGGQSNEKLFF

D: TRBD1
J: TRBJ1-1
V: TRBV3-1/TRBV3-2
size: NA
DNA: TGTGCCAGCAGCCAGAAGGGGGCGCGGGGCACTGAAGCTTTCTTT
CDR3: CASSQKGARGTEAFF

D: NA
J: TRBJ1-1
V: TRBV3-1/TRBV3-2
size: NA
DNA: TGTGCCAGCAGCCAAGTCGCTATGAACACTGAAGCTTTCTTT
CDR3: CASSQVAMNTEAFF

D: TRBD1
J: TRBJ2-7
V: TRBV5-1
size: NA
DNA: TGCGCCAGCAGCCCGGAGGACAGGGGGCTTTTCGAGCAGTACTTC
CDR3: CASSPEDRGLFEQYF

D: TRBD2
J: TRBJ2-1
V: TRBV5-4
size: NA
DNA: TGTGCCAGCAGGGTTATAGCGGGGGCTTACAATGAGCAGTTCTTC
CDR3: CASRVIAGAYNEQFF

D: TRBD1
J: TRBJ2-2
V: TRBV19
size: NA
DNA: TGTGCCAGTAGTCCCAGGACAGGGAGTTTCACCGGGGAGCTGTTTTTT
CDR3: CASSPRTGSFTGELFF

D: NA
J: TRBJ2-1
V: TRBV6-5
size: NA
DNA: TGTGCCAGCAGTTACAGGGGGTCCTACAATGAGCAGTTCTTC
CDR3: CASSYRGSYNEQFF

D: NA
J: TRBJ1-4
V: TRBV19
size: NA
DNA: TGTGCCAGTAGTGCGACGGAAACTCCGAGACACGAAAAACTGTTTTTT
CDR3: CASSATETPRHEKLFF

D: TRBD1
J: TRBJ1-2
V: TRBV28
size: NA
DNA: TGTGCCAGCAGTTTCCCTAGGACAGGGGGGGACTATGGCTACACCTTC
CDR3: CASSFPRTGGDYGYTF

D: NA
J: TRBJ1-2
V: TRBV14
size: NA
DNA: TGTGCCAGCAGCCTTTTCCGGGACACCAACCTATGGGGTCATGGCTACACCTTC
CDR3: CASSLFRDTNLWGHGYTF

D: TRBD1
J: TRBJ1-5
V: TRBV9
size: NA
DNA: TGTGCCAGCAGCGTAGGACAGGGCAAAGGTCAGCCCCAGCATTTT
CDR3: CASSVGQGKGQPQHF

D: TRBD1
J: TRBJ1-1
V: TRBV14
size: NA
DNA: TGTGCCAGCAGCCGGGACAGGTCAGCTTTCTTT
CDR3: CASSRDRSAFF

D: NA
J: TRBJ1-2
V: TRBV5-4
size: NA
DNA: TGTGCCAGCAGCACTCACGCGATCCGAGGCTATGGCTACACCTTC
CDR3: CASSTHAIRGYGYTF

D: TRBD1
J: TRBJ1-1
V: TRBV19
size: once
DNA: TGTGCCAGTAGTATGGCAGGGGGCGGATACACTGAAGCTTTCTTT
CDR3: CASSMAGGGYTEAFF